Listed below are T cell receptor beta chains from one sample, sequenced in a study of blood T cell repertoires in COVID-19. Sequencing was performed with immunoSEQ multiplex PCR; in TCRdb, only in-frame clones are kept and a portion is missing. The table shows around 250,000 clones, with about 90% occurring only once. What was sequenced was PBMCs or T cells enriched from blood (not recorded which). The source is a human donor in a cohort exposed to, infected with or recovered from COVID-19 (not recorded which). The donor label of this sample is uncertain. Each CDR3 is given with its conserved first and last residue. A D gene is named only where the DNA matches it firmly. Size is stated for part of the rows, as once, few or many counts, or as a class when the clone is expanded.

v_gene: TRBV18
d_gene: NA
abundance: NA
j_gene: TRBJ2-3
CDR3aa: CASSRKTTSSTDTQYF
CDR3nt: TGTGCCAGCTCACGTAAGACAACCAGTAGCACAGATACGCAGTATTTT

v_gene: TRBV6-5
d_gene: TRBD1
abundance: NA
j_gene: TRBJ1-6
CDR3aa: CASSYRQGAYNSPLHF
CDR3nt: TGTGCCAGCAGTTACCGACAGGGGGCGTATAATTCACCCCTCCACTTT

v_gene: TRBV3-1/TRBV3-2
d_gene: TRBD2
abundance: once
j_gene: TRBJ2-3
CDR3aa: CASSQDPASGGPFERDTQYF
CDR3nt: TGTGCCAGCAGCCAAGATCCCGCTAGCGGGGGGCCCTTCGAGAGGGATACGCAGTATTTT

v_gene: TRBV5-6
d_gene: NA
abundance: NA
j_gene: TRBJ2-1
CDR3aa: CASSFRGVVAYNEQFF
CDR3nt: TGTGCCAGCAGCTTCAGGGGGGTGGTCGCCTACAATGAGCAGTTCTTC

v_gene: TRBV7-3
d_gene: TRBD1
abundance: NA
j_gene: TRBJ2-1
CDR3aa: CASSRGTGVRGNEQFF
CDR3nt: TGTGCCAGCAGCAGAGGGACAGGGGTTAGAGGAAATGAGCAGTTCTTC

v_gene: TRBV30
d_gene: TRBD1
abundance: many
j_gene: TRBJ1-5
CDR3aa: CAWSDTGVSQPQHF
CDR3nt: TGTGCCTGGAGTGATACAGGGGTAAGTCAGCCCCAGCATTTT

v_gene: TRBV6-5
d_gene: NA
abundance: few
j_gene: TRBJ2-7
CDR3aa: CASSTESSYEQYF
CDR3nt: TGTGCCAGCAGCACAGAGAGCTCCTACGAGCAGTACTTC

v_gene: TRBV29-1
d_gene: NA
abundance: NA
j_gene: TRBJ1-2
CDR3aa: CSVPWEAYGYTF
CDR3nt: TGCAGCGTCCCCTGGGAGGCCTATGGCTACACCTTC

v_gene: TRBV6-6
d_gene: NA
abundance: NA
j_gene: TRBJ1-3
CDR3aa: CASSLNPRDNPNTIYF
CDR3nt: TGTGCCAGCAGCTTAAACCCCCGGGACAACCCTAACACCATATATTTT

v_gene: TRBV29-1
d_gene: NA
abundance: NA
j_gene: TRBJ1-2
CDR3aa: CSVESIVDGYTF
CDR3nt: TGCAGCGTTGAGAGTATCGTCGATGGCTACACCTTC

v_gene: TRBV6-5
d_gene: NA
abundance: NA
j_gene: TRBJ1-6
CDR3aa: CASSLQGYSPLHF
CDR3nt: TGTGCCAGCAGCTTACAGGGCTACTCACCCCTCCACTTT

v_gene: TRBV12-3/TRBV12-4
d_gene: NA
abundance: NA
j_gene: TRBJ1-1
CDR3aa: CASSLGGVEAFF
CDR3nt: TGTGCCAGCAGTTTAGGTGGAGTAGAGGCTTTCTTT

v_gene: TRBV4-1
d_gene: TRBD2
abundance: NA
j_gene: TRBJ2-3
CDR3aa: CASSQLAGSTDTQYF
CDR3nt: TGCGCCAGCAGCCAACTAGCGGGGAGCACAGATACGCAGTATTTT

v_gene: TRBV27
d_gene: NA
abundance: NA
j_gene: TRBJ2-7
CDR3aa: CASSPGADSYEQYF
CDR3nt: TGTGCCAGCAGTCCGGGAGCCGACTCCTACGAGCAGTACTTC

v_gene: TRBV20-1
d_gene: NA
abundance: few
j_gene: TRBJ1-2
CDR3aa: CSASQGGALGGYTF
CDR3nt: TGCAGTGCTAGTCAAGGAGGAGCTTTGGGGGGCTACACCTTC

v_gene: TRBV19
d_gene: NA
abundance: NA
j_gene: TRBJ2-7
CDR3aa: CASSIGKGAYEQYF
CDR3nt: TGTGCCAGTAGTATAGGAAAGGGGGCCTACGAGCAGTACTTC

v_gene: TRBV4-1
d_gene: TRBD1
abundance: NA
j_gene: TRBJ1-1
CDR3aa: CASSHPRGQGPGEAFF
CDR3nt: TGCGCCAGCAGCCATCCACGGGGACAGGGCCCAGGGGAAGCTTTCTTT

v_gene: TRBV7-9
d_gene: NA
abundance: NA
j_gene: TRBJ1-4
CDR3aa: CASSLESGSLNEKLFF
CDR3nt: TGTGCCAGCAGCTTGGAGTCGGGAAGTCTCAATGAAAAACTGTTTTTT

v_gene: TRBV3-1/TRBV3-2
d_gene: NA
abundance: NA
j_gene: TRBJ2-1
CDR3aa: CASSRRTLQQFF
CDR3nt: TGTGCCAGCAGCCGTCGGACACTCCAGCAGTTCTTC

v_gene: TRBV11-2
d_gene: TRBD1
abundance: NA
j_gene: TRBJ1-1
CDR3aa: CASSLWDGGQYTEAFF
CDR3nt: TGTGCCAGCAGCTTATGGGACGGGGGACAGTACACTGAAGCTTTCTTT

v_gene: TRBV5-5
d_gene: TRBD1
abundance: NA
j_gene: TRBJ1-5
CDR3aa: CASTLGTGNQPQHF
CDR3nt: TGTGCCAGCACCCTCGGGACAGGGAATCAGCCCCAGCATTTT

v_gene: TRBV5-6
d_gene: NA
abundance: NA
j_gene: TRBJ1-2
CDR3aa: CASSPSWPNYGYTF
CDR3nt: TGTGCCAGCAGCCCTAGTTGGCCTAACTATGGCTACACCTTC

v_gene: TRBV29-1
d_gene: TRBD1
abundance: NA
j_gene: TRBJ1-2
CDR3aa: CSVEDRNRGPALGYGYTF
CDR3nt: TGCAGCGTTGAAGATCGGAACAGGGGGCCGGCGTTAGGCTATGGCTACACCTTC

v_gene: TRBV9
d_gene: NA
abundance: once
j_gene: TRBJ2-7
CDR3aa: CASSVGSSYEQYF
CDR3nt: TGTGCCAGCAGCGTTGGGAGCTCCTACGAGCAGTACTTC

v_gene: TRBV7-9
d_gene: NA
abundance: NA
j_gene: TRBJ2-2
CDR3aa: CASSLAGGANTGELFF
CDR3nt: TGTGCCAGCAGCTTAGCCGGGGGTGCGAACACCGGGGAGCTGTTTTTT

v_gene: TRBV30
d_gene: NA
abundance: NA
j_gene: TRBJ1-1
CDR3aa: CAWRNVGAGTEAFF
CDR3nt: TGTGCCTGGAGGAACGTGGGGGCCGGGACTGAAGCTTTCTTT

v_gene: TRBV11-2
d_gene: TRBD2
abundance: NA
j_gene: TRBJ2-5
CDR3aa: CASSRSGYGLAGGQETQYF
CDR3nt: TGTGCCAGCAGCCGCAGCGGGTATGGACTAGCGGGGGGTCAGGAGACCCAGTACTTC

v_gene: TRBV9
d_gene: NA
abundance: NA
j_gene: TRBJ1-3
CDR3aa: CASSVSNLQDTSGNTIYF
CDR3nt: TGTGCCAGCAGCGTGTCCAACTTACAGGACACCTCTGGAAACACCATATATTTT

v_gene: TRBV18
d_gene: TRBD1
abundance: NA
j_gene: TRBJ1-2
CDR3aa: CASSPGQAINYGYTF
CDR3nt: TGTGCCAGCTCCCCCGGACAGGCCATTAACTATGGCTACACCTTC

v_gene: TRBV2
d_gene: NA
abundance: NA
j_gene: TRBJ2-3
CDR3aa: CASRGYQAGFTDTQYF
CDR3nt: TGTGCCAGCAGAGGGTACCAAGCGGGTTTCACAGATACGCAGTATTTT

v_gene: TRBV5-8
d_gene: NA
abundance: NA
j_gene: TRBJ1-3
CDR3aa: CASSSPGSDGGNTIYF
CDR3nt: TGTGCCAGCAGCTCCCCGGGATCGGACGGAGGAAACACCATATATTTT

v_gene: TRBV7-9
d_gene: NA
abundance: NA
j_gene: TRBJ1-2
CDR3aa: CASSTGWGNYGYTF
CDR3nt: TGTGCCAGCAGCACAGGTTGGGGCAACTATGGCTACACCTTC

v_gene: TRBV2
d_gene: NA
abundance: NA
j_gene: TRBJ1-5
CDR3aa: CASSGGFNQPQHF
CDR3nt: TGTGCCAGCAGCGGAGGGTTCAATCAGCCCCAGCATTTT

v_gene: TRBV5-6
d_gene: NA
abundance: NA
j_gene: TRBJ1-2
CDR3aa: CASSLAGGDGIYGYTF
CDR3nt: TGTGCCAGCAGCTTGGCCGGGGGGGACGGAATCTATGGCTACACCTTC

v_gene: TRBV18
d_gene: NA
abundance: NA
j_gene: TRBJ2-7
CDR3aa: CASSPERRTGTSEQYF
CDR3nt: TGTGCCAGCTCACCCGAGCGGAGAACAGGGACGAGCGAGCAGTACTTC

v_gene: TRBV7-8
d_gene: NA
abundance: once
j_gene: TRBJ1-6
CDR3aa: CASSLAAPSGQNVSPLHF
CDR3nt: TGTGCCAGCAGCTTAGCGGCCCCCTCGGGACAAAACGTTTCACCCCTCCACTTT

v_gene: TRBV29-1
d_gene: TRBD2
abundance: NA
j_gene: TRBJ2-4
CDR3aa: CSVVERGPAKNIQYF
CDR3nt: TGCAGCGTTGTGGAGCGGGGCCCAGCCAAAAACATTCAGTACTTC

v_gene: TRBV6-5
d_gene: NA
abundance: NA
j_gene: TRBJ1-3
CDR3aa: CASSYSREAGNTIYF
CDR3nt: TGTGCCAGCAGTTACTCCAGGGAAGCTGGAAACACCATATATTTT

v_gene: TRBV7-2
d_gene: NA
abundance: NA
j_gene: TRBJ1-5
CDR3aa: CASSSGWRQPQHF
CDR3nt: TGTGCCAGCAGTTCAGGGTGGCGGCAGCCCCAGCATTTT

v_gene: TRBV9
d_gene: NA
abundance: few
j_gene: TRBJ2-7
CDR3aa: CASSEAPDGPYEQYF
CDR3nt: TGTGCCAGCAGTGAAGCCCCTGATGGGCCTTACGAGCAGTACTTC

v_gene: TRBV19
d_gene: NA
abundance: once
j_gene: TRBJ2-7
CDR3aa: CASSPGLGVYEQYF
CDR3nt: TGTGCCAGTAGCCCGGGACTCGGCGTCTACGAGCAGTACTTC

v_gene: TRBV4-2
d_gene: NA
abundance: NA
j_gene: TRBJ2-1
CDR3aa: CASSQGGVGSYNEQFF
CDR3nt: TGTGCCAGCAGCCAAGGGGGCGTGGGCTCCTACAATGAGCAGTTCTTC

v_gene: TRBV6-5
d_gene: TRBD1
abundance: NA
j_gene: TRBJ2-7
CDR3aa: CASSYSRDRGYEQYF
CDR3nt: TGTGCCAGCAGTTACTCGAGGGACAGGGGGTACGAGCAGTACTTC

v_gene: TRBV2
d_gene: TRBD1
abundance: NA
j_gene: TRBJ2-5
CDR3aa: CASSDSGQTYQETQYF
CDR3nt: TGTGCCAGCAGTGACTCGGGACAGACCTACCAAGAGACCCAGTACTTC

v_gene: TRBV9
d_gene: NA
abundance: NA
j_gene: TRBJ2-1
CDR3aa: CASTPLGGVSSYNEQFF
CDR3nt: TGTGCCAGCACCCCCTTAGGCGGGGTCAGCTCCTACAATGAGCAGTTCTTC

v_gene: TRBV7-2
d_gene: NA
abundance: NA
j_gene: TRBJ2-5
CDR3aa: CAAASVGPQYF
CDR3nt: TGTGCGGCGGCCTCCGTCGGTCCCCAGTACTTC

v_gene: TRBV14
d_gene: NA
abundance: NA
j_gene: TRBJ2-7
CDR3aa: CASGQSPYEQYF
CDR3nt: TGTGCCAGCGGACAGAGCCCCTACGAGCAGTACTTC

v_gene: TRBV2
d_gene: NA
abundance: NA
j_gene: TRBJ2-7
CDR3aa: CASSGRLYEQYF
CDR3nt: TGTGCCAGCAGTGGAAGACTTTACGAGCAGTACTTC

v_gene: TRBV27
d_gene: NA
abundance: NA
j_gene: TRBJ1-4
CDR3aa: CASSLNRVEEKLFF
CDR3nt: TGTGCCAGCAGTTTGAACAGGGTGGAGGAAAAACTGTTTTTT

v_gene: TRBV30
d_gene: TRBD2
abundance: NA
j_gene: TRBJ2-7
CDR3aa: CAWRAGSYEQYF
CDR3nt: TGTGCCTGGAGAGCGGGATCCTACGAGCAGTACTTC

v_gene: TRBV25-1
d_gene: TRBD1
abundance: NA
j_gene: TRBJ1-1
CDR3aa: CASSDGDRSTIEAFF
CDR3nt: TGTGCCAGCAGTGATGGGGACAGGTCTACCATCGAAGCTTTCTTT

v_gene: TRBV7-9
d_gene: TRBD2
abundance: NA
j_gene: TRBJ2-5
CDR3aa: CASSFNSGGLWRQETQYF
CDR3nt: TGTGCCAGCAGCTTTAACTCGGGGGGGCTCTGGCGTCAAGAGACCCAGTACTTC

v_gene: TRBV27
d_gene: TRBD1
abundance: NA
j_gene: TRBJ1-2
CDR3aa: CASSSTGTGGIQGYTF
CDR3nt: TGTGCCAGCAGTTCAACCGGGACAGGGGGCATTCAGGGCTACACCTTC

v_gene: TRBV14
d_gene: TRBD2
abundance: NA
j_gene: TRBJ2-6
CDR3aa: CASSQASGLAQVLTF
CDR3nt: TGTGCCAGCAGCCAGGCCTCGGGACTAGCCCAGGTCCTGACTTTC

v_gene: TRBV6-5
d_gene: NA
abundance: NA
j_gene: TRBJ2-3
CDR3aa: CAITLGSTITDTQYF
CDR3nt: TGTGCCATCACTCTGGGCAGCACAATCACAGATACGCAGTATTTT

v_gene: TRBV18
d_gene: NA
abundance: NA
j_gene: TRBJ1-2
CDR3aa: CASSPQTTTYGYTF
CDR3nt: TGTGCCAGCTCACCTCAGACAACCACTTATGGCTACACCTTC

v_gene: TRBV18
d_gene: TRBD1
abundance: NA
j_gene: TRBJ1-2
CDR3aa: CASSPEGQGPSNYGYTF
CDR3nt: TGTGCCAGCTCACCAGAGGGACAGGGCCCCTCTAACTATGGCTACACCTTC

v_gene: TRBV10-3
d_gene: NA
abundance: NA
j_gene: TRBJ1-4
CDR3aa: CAISDQGEKLFF
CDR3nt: TGTGCCATCAGTGACCAGGGGGAAAAACTGTTTTTT

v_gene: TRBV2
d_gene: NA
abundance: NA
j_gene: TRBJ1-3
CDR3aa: CASEGTTSGNTIYF
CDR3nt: TGTGCCAGCGAAGGGACAACTTCTGGAAACACCATATATTTT

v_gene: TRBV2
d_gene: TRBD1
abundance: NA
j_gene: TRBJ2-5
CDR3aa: CASRGPGQGDQGTQYF
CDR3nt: TGTGCCAGCAGGGGTCCGGGACAGGGGGACCAGGGGACCCAGTACTTC